This T cell receptor (beta chain) was captured in a study of T cell clonality in common variable immunodeficiency. The germline gives CDR1 SQVTM, CDR2 ANQGSEA. The CDR3 is 12 residues long. The J segment lost 9 bases and the V segment lost 6 bases, leaving 8 bases of the junction unmatched. This clone was seen repeatedly, ten times or more. The sequence runs out 3 residues before the end of the CDR3; the remainder is reconstructed from the germline J gene. Profiled with immunoSEQ multiplex PCR; TCRdb holds only in-frame clones, not every one. This sample carries 50,000 to 65,000 clones and no singletons, and less than 2% goes to the top ten.

This TCR was recovered from a person between 18 and 70 years old in good health. Sequences were obtained from peripheral blood mononuclear cells. The chain recombines TRBV29-1 with TRBJ1-5; 7 nucleotides agree with TRBD1. Incomplete CDR3 DNA: TGCAGCGTAGGGGACAGTTCGGCGCCC. Translation: CSVGDSSAP. The whole CDR3 sequence reads CSVGDSSAPQHF.